Shown below are 5 T cell receptor beta chains from a single sample sequenced in a study of shared clonotypes between healthy human individuals. Sequenced by immunoSEQ multiplex PCR; TCRdb stores in-frame clones only, minus some. There are approximately 2.1 million clones in the sample; over 90% occur only once, and about 0.37% lies in the top ten. The sequencing input was naive CD4+ T cells from PBMCs. Subset described: CD45RA+ positively selected. All receptors come from a young man in good health. Some clones in this sample may be carry-over from other donors' samples.

This chain connects TRBV7-9 to TRBJ2-7, with 8 bases that match TRBD1. The CDR3 covers 14 residues. Germline lookup yields CDR1 SEHNR and CDR2 FQNEAQ (reference sequence). Trimming removed 1 base from V and 7 bases from J; junction bases left unmatched: 6. CDR3 sequence reads: CASSLVGTGGEQYF. DNA for the CDR3: TGTGCCAGCAGCTTAGTGGGGACAGGAGGGGAGCAGTACTTC.

This sequence joins TRBV11-2 and TRBJ2-7; no clear D gene. The CDR3 length is 16 residues. V was cut by 5 bases and J by 2 bases, with 19 bases left in between. CDR1 and CDR2 from the germline V gene are SGHAT and FQNNGV. The CDR3 bases are TGTGCCAGCAGCCCCGTCTCGCCTCTTCGGACCTACGAGCAGTACTTC. Translation gives CASSPVSPLRTYEQYF.

This clone came up once. The V call is TRBV10-2, the J call TRBJ2-3; 9 nucleotides match TRBD2. This CDR3 contains 18 residues. J gave up 1 base and V 0 bases, and 8 bases lay outside the gene matches. The germline V gene encodes CDR1 WSHSY and CDR2 SAAADI. This chain's CDR3 is CASSESLAGDPRTDTQYF. The CDR3 DNA reads as TGCGCCAGCAGTGAGTCCTTAGCGGGAGACCCCCGCACAGATACGCAGTATTTT.

The chain joins TRBV10-1 to TRBJ2-2, with 12 bases fitting TRBD1. The CDR3 has 15 amino acids. Per the germline V gene, CDR1 is WNHNN and CDR2 is SYGVQD (reference sequence). Unmatched junction bases numbered 8, after V lost 7 bases and J lost 8 bases. CDR3 loop: CASTTGTGGSGELFF. DNA for the CDR3: TGCGCCAGCACTACCGGGACAGGGGGCTCGGGGGAGCTGTTTTTT.

A single count supports this clone. The chain carries TRBV7-2 and TRBJ1-2, with no clear D. V shed 4 bases and J shed 3 bases, with 18 bases lying between them. The CDR3 contains 16 residues. Germline assignment: CDR1 SGHTA and CDR2 FQGNSA. The CDR3 bases are TGTGCCAGCAGCTCCGCAGCCACAGAACCTTACTATGGCTACACCTTC. Protein: CASSSAATEPYYGYTF.